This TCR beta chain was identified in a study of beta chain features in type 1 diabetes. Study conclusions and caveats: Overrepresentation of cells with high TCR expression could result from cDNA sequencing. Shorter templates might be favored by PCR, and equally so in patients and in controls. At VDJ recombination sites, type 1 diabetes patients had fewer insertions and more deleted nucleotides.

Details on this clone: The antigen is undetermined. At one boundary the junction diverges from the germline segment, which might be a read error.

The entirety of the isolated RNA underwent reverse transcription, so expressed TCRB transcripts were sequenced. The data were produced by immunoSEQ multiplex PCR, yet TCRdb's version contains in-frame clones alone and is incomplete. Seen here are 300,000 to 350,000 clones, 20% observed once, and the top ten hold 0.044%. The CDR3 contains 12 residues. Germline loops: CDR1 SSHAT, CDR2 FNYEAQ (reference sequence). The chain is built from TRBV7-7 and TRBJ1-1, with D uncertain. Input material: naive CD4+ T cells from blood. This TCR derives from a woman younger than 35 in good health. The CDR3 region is CASSPRVTEAFF. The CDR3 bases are TGTGCTAGCAGCCCGAGGGTCACTGAAGCTTTCTTT.